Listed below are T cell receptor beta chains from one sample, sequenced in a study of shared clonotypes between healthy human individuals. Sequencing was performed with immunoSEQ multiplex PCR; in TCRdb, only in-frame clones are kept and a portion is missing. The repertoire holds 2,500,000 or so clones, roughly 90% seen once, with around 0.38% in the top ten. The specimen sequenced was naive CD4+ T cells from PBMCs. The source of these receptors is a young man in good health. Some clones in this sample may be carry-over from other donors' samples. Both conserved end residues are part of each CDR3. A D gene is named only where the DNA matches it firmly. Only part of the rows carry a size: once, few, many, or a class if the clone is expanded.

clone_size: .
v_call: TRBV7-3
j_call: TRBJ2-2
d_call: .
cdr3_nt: TGTGCCAGCAGCTTAGTCGAGTCCACCGGGGAGCTGTTTTTT
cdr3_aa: CASSLVESTGELFF

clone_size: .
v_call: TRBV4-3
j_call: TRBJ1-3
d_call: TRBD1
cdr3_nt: TGCGCCAGCAGCCCCGTCCTGGGTCGGGACAGCTCTGGAAACACCATATATTTT
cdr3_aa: CASSPVLGRDSSGNTIYF

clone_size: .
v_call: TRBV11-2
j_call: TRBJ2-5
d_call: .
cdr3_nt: TGTGCCAGCAGCTTAGAGGCGGAGACCCAGTACTTC
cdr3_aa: CASSLEAETQYF

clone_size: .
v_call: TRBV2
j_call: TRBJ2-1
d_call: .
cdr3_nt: TGTGCCAGCTCTGTCCACAATGAGCAGTTCTTC
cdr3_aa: CASSVHNEQFF

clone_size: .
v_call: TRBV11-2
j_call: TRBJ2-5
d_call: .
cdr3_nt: TGTGCCAGCAGCTTTACGCGCAGGGGGGGAGGAGAGACCCAGTACTTC
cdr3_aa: CASSFTRRGGGETQYF

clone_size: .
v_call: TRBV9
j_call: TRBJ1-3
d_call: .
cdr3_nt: TGTGCCAGCAGCCCATGGACAGAGCTCTCTGGAAACACCATATATTTT
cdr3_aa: CASSPWTELSGNTIYF

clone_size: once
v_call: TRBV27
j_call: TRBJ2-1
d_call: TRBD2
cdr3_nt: TGTGCCAGCAGTTTATGGTGGCCCAGAGCGGGAGCCTACAATGAGCAGTTCTTC
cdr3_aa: CASSLWWPRAGAYNEQFF

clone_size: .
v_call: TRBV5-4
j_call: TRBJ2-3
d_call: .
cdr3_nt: TGTGCCAGCAGCCTGGGGGGACAGAGCACAGATACGCAGTATTTT
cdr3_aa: CASSLGGQSTDTQYF

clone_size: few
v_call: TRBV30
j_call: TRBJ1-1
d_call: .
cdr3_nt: TGTGCCTGGAGTGTGGGACCGCCTGAAGCTTTCTTT
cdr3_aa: CAWSVGPPEAFF

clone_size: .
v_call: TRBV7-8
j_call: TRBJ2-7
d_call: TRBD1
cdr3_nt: TGTGCCAGCAGCTACGGGACAGGGGTCTACGAGCAGTACTTC
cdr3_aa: CASSYGTGVYEQYF

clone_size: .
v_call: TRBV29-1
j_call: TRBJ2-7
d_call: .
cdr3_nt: TGCAGCGTTGTGCACGGCTCCTACGAGCAGTACTTC
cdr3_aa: CSVVHGSYEQYF

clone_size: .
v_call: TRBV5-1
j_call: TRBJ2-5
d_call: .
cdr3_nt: TGCGCCAGCAGCCCCACCCTCTCGGGGACGAGGGAGCAGTACTTC
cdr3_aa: CASSPTLSGTREQYF

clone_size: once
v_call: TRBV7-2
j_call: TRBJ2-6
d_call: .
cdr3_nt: TGTGCCAGCAGCTTTGTACTCTCTGGGGCCAACGTCCTGACTTTC
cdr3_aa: CASSFVLSGANVLTF

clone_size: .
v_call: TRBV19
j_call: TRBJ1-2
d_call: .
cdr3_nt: TGTGCCAGTAGCTCGGGGGCCCATACCTACTATGGCTACACCTTC
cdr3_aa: CASSSGAHTYYGYTF

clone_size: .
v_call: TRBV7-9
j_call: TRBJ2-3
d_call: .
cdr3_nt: TGTGCCAGCAGCTTAGCCGGGAGTGTAGATACGCAGTATTTT
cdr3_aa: CASSLAGSVDTQYF

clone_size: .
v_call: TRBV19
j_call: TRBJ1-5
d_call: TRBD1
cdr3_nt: TGTGCCACCACGAATCGGGGACTCAGGGGGCAGCCCCAGCATTTT
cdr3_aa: CATTNRGLRGQPQHF

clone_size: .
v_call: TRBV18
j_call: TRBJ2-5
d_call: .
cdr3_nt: TGTGCCAGCTCCCCGGGACTTTTCCACCAAGAGACCCAGTACTTC
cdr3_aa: CASSPGLFHQETQYF

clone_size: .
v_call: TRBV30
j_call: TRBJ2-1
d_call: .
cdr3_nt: TGTGCCTGGAGTGTACGAATTACAGGGAGGAGGAATGAGCAGTTCTTC
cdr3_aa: CAWSVRITGRRNEQFF

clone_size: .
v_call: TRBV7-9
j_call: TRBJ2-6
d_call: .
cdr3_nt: TGTGCCAGCAGCTTAAGTTCCGGCTCTGGGGCCAACGTCCTGACTTTC
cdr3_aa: CASSLSSGSGANVLTF

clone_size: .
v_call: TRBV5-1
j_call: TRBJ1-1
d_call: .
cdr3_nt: TGCGCCAGCAGCTTGGAATCTGGGCAAAGGACTGAAGCTTTCTTT
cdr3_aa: CASSLESGQRTEAFF

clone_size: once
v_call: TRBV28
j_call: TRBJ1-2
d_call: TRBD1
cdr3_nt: TGTGCCAGCAGCCCAACCCCGCGAGGACAGGTCGGCTATGGCTACACCTTC
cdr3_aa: CASSPTPRGQVGYGYTF

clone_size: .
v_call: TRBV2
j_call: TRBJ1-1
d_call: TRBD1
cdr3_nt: TGTGCCAGCACCGAAAGGACAGGGGGAGCTTTCTTT
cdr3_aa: CASTERTGGAFF

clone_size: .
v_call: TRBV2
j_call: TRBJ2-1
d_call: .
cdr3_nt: TGTGCCAGCACCCGAGGGTGGGGCAATGAGCAGTTCTTC
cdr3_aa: CASTRGWGNEQFF

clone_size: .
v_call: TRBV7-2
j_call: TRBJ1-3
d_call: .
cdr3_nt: TGTGCCAGCAGCCGAGGCCGGGCGGGAAACACCATATATTTT
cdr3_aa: CASSRGRAGNTIYF

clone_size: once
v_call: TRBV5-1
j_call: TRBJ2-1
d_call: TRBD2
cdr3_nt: TGCGCCAGCAGCTTGCCTAGCGGGAGAGGAACGAGCTCCTACAATGAGCAGTTCTTC
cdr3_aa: CASSLPSGRGTSSYNEQFF

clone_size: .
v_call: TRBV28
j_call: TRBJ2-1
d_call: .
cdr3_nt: TGTGCCAGCAGTTTAGGGGCGAAAGGGCGATACAGCAATGAGCAGTTCTTC
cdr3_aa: CASSLGAKGRYSNEQFF

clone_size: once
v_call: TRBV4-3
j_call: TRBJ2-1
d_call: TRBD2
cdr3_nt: TGCGCCAGCAGCCAAGGGGGGGGACGACCTACTGAGCAGTTCTTC
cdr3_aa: CASSQGGGRPTEQFF

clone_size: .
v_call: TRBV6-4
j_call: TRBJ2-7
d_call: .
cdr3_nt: TGTGCCAGCAGTGACCCCGGGAACAGACAAAAGAGCTCCTACGAGCAGTACTTC
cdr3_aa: CASSDPGNRQKSSYEQYF

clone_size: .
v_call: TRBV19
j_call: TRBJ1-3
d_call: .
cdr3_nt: TGTGCCAGTAGTATATATTCAGCCTCTGGAAACACCATATATTTT
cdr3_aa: CASSIYSASGNTIYF

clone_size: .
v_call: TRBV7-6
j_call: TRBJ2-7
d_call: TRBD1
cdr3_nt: TGTGCCAGCAGCTTAGGACAGGGTCTCGAGCAGTACTTC
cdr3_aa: CASSLGQGLEQYF

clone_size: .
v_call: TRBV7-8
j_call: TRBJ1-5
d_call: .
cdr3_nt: TGTGCCAGCAGCCCCAGGGGCACTGATCAGCCCCAGCATTTT
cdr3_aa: CASSPRGTDQPQHF

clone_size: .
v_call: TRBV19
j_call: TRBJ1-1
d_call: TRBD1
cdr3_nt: TGTGCCAGTAACCGACAGGGTTGGACTGAAGCTTTCTTT
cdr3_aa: CASNRQGWTEAFF

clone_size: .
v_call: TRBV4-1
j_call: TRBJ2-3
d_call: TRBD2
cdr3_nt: TGCGCCAGCAGCCAAAGAGCCGGGACTAGAAGGAGGGTAACAGATACGCAGTATTTT
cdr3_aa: CASSQRAGTRRRVTDTQYF

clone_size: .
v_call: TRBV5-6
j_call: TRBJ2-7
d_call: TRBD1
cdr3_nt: TGTGCCAGCAGCTTGGTGGGACAGGACTCCTACGAGCAGTACTTC
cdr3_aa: CASSLVGQDSYEQYF

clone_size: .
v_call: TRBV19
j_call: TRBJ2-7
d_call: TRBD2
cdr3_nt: TGTGCCAGTAGTATTGGGACTAACTACGAGCAGTACTTC
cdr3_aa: CASSIGTNYEQYF

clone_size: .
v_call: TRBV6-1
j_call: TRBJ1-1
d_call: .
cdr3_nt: TGTGCCAGCAGTGAACAGGGGAGGGTTTCGGCTGAAGCTTTCTTT
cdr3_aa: CASSEQGRVSAEAFF

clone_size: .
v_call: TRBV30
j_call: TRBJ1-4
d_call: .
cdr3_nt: TGTGCCTGGGCGGGGGCAGCTGAAAAACTGTTTTTT
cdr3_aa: CAWAGAAEKLFF

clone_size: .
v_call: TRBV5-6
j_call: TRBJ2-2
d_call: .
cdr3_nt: TGTGCCAGCAGCTCCCTGAGGGGGGGCGGGGAGCTGTTTTTT
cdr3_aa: CASSSLRGGGELFF

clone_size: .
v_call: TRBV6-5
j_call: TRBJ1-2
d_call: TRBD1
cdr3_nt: TGTGCCAGCACCGACAGGGGTGGCTACACCTTC
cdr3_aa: CASTDRGGYTF

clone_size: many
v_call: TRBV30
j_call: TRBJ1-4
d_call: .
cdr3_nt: TGTGCCTGGAGTGTATGGGGGAGCGGGAAACTGTTTTTT
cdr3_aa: CAWSVWGSGKLFF

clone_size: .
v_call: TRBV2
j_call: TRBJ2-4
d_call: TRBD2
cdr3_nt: TGTGCCAGCATTTTCCGACTAGCGGGAGATGTTGTGACCAAAAACATTCAGTACTTC
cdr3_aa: CASIFRLAGDVVTKNIQYF

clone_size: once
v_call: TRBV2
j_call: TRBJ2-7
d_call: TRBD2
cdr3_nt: TGTGCCAGCACGCAACAAGCGGGAGACACCTACGAGCAGTACTTC
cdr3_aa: CASTQQAGDTYEQYF

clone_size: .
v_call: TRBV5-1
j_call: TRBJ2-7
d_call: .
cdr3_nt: TGCGCCAGCAGCCTCGACGGGACTTCCTCTACCTACGAGCAGTACTTC
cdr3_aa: CASSLDGTSSTYEQYF